Below are 11 T cell receptor beta chains sequenced from a single sample in a study of shared clonotypes between healthy human individuals. Measured with immunoSEQ multiplex PCR; TCRdb has only the in-frame clones, and not every one. The sample yields about 300,000 clones, roughly 70% seen once. Sequences were obtained from memory CD4+ T cells sorted from blood. Subset of the sample: CD45RA-negative fraction. These receptors originate from a man in his thirties or forties in good health.

This rearrangement joins TRBV6-5 to TRBJ2-7; TRBD1 matches 8 bases. CDR1 and CDR2 (germline): MNHEY, SVGAGI. CDR3 length equals 13 residues. The ends lost 6 bases at V and 2 bases at J; junction bases unmatched: 3. Written as DNA, the CDR3 is TGTGCCAGCAGGAAGGACAGGGCCTACGAGCAGTACTTC. It is translated as CASRKDRAYEQYF.

The CDR3 region has the DNA TGCGCCAGCAGCTTGGTCGCAGGGGGGAGCTCTGGGGCCAACGTCCTGACTTTC. Protein sequence: CASSLVAGGSSGANVLTF. This chain joins TRBV5-1 and TRBJ2-6; tentatively, D is TRBD1 (7 bases). Between the trimmed V and J ends, which lost 0 bases and 0 bases, there was a span of 13 bases. This CDR3 has 18 residues. Germline V gene data show CDR1 as SGHRS and CDR2 as YFSETQ.

The chain links TRBV7-9 to TRBJ2-5; D uncertain. Trimming pared 1 base from V and 2 bases from J, leaving 5 bases between. Germline CDR1 reads SEHNR; CDR2 reads FQNEAQ (reference sequence). This CDR3 is built from 13 residues. The CDR3 loop is CASSLGVQETQYF. CDR3 DNA sequence: TGTGCCAGCAGCTTAGGGGTTCAAGAGACCCAGTACTTC.

The chain has TRBV19 and TRBJ2-1; 13 bases agree with TRBD2. V shed 9 bases, J shed 1 base, and the junction held 6 bases outside the gene matches. CDR1 is LNHDA and CDR2 is SQIVND in the germline V gene (reference sequence). The CDR3 is 16 residues long. CDR3 protein: CASQTGLAGSYNEQFF. Written as DNA, the CDR3 is TGTGCCAGCCAAACGGGACTAGCGGGATCCTACAATGAGCAGTTCTTC.

The CDR3: CASSLYFSGRAHEQYF. DNA for the CDR3: TGTGCCAGCAGCTTATATTTCAGCGGGAGGGCCCACGAGCAGTACTTC. The chain links TRBV7-2 to TRBJ2-7; 10 bases match TRBD2. Germline loops: CDR1 SGHTA, CDR2 FQGNSA. V lost 2 bases to trimming and J lost 5 bases; unmatched junction nucleotides: 9. The CDR3 runs 16 residues.

V and J are TRBV18 and TRBJ1-2; TRBD1 might be the D (6 bases). The germline V gene has CDR1 KGHSH and CDR2 LQKENI. This CDR3 contains 13 residues. The V and J ends lost 2 bases and 7 bases respectively, with 11 bases between them. Here the CDR3 DNA reads TGTGCCAGCTCACCAAAAGCGGACAGTGGCTACACCTTC. Translation: CASSPKADSGYTF.

This clone has at least ten counts. This rearrangement joins TRBV5-6 to TRBJ1-3; tentatively, D is TRBD1 (5 bases). The germline gives CDR1 SGHDT, CDR2 YYEEEE. CDR3 length equals 15 residues. CDR3 DNA: TGTGCTTCTGGGGCAGGGCCCAACTCTGGAAACACCATATATTTT. This translates into CASGAGPNSGNTIYF.

This clone was detected only a few times. This sequence joins TRBV27 and TRBJ2-2; no firm D call. CDR3 length: 15 residues. V was cut by 3 bases and J by 6 bases, with 14 bases left in between. The germline V gene encodes CDR1 MNHEY and CDR2 SMNVEV (reference sequence). The CDR3 DNA reads as TGTGCCAGCAGTTTGGAATCCCCCTCTGCCGGGGAGCTGTTTTTT. Protein: CASSLESPSAGELFF.

This chain joins TRBV2 and TRBJ1-2; D is unclear. V lost 7 bases to trimming and J lost 1 base, with 7 bases between them. Germline values: CDR1 SNHLY, CDR2 FYNNEI. There are 12 residues in the CDR3. Here the CDR3 reads CASKMVNYGYTF. CDR3 nucleotides: TGTGCCAGCAAAATGGTTAACTATGGCTACACCTTC.

V is TRBV5-1 and J is TRBJ2-3, with 7 positions matching TRBD2. The germline CDR1 and CDR2 sequences are SGHRS and YFSETQ. CDR3 length: 16 amino acids. The junction had 8 bases not matched to a gene; V was cut back by 0 bases and J by 4 bases. CDR3: CASSLDLLTSADTQYF. CDR3 nucleotides: TGCGCCAGCAGCTTGGACCTCCTTACTAGCGCAGATACGCAGTATTTT.

J is TRBJ1-5 and V is TRBV18, with TRBD1 identical over 8 bases. The trim removed 6 bases at V and 3 bases at J, leaving 4 bases unmatched. In germline, CDR1 is KGHSH, CDR2 LQKENI. This CDR3 has 14 residues. The CDR3 sequence: CASSRGPNNQPQHF. CDR3 nucleotides: TGTGCCAGCTCCAGGGGGCCCAACAATCAGCCCCAGCATTTT. Full variable domain (rest looked up from reference TRBV18 and TRBJ1-5): NAGVMQNPRHLVRRRGQEARLRCSPMKGHSHVYWYRQLPEEGLKFMVYLQKENIIDESGMPKERFSAEFPKEGPSILRIQQVVRGDSAAYFCASSRGPNNQPQHFGDGTRLSIL.